The 23 T cell receptor beta chains presented below share a single source sample, sequenced in a study of blood T cell repertoires in COVID-19. Clones were read by immunoSEQ multiplex PCR, and TCRdb kept only the in-frame ones, dropping some. In the table there are around 84,000 clones, around nine tenths of which are singletons. The sample taken for sequencing was peripheral blood. The source of these receptors is a man between 45 and 60 years old with active COVID-19.

V gene TRBV9 combines with J gene TRBJ2-1; 7 bases are shared with TRBD1. Per the germline V gene, CDR1 is SGDLS and CDR2 is YYNGEE. The CDR3 loop spans 14 amino acids. The V segment lost 3 bases and the J segment 9 bases; nucleotides outside the gene matches: 9. CDR3 bases: TGTGCCAGCAGCGAGTCCGGGACAGTTAGTGAGCAGTTCTTC. Translating it yields CASSESGTVSEQFF.

This chain uses TRBV5-1 with TRBJ2-3; TRBD2 agrees at 7 bases. After removal of 0 bases from V and 5 bases from J, the junction contained 9 bases not matched to a gene. Germline CDR1 reads SGHRS; CDR2 reads YFSETQ. This CDR3 region has 16 residues. CDR3 in DNA: TGCGCCAGCAGCTTGGGTGGGACTACCTATCGAGATACGCAGTATTTT. The encoded protein is CASSLGGTTYRDTQYF.

This chain uses TRBV28 with TRBJ1-2; TRBD1 aligns across 8 bases. The trim removed 4 bases at V and 5 bases at J, leaving 6 bases unmatched. The CDR3 length is 14 residues. Germline assignment: CDR1 MDHEN and CDR2 SYDVKM. CDR3 DNA: TGTGCCAGCAGTTCAGGGGGCGCGGGGTATGGCTACACCTTC. Protein sequence: CASSSGGAGYGYTF.

Only a few counts were recorded for this clone. The CDR3 reads CASSLLNSPLHF. The CDR3 nucleotides read TGTGCCAGCAGTCTCCTTAATTCACCCCTCCACTTT. The V gene is TRBV28, the J gene TRBJ1-6; D uncertain. The CDR3 spans 12 residues. Germline V gene data show CDR1 as MDHEN and CDR2 as SYDVKM. V dropped 5 bases and J dropped 6 bases, with 5 bases sitting between them. Combining the CDR3 with reference TRBV28 and TRBJ1-6 gives the whole variable domain DVKVTQSSRYLVKRTGEKVFLECVQDMDHENMFWYRQDPGLGLRLIYFSYDVKMKEKGDIPEGYSVSREKKERFSLILESASTNQTSMYLCASSLLNSPLHFGNGTRLTVT.

The chain links TRBV11-1 to TRBJ2-7; 9 nucleotides match TRBD1. Germline CDR1 and CDR2: SGHAT and FQDESV (reference sequence). Germline trimming cut 5 bases from V and 5 bases from J; bases unmatched to any gene: 10. This CDR3 has 15 amino acids. CDR3 DNA sequence: TGTGCCAGCAGCCTCTGGGACAGGGTGGAGAACGAGCAGTACTTC. Its protein product is CASSLWDRVENEQYF.

The chain links TRBV10-2 to TRBJ1-3; 7 nucleotides line up with TRBD1. The CDR3 is 16 amino acids. Germline V gene sequence: CDR1 WSHSY, CDR2 SAAADI. Germline trimming cut 9 bases from V and 0 bases from J; bases unmatched to any gene: 11. This CDR3 is CARNKNRGHSGNTIYF. As DNA, the CDR3 is TGCGCCAGAAACAAAAACAGGGGACACTCTGGAAACACCATATATTTT.

The CDR3 DNA reads as TGTGCCAGTAGTATTTCGACGGGGAGTCGCACCGGGGAGCTGTTTTTT. Translation gives CASSISTGSRTGELFF. The chain is built from TRBV19 and TRBJ2-2; the D gene is possibly TRBD2 (5 bases). Trimming removed 3 bases from V and 4 bases from J, with 15 bases in between. Germline V gene lookup returns CDR1 LNHDA and CDR2 SQIVND (reference sequence). This CDR3 is 16 amino acids long. The full variable domain, rest sourced from reference TRBV19 and TRBJ2-2, is DGGITQSPKYLFRKEGQNVTLSCEQNLNHDAMYWYRQDPGQGLRLIYYSQIVNDFQKGDIAEGYSVSREKKESFPLTVTSAQKNPTAFYLCASSISTGSRTGELFFGEGSRLTVL.

The V call is TRBV24-1, the J call TRBJ2-1; TRBD1 aligns across 7 bases. Germline CDR1 is KGHDR and CDR2 is SFDVKD. The V gene end was trimmed by 4 bases and the J gene end by 5 bases; junction bases not matched to a gene: 10. This CDR3 has 16 amino acids. CDR3 loop: CATSDPDTGADNEQFF. CDR3 sequence (DNA): TGTGCCACCAGTGACCCCGACACAGGGGCCGACAATGAGCAGTTCTTC.

The genes are TRBV18 and TRBJ1-2; 7 bases fit TRBD1. Germline V gene data show CDR1 as KGHSH and CDR2 as LQKENI. The CDR3 extends over 15 amino acids. V was clipped by 1 base and J by 6 bases; unmatched bases: 8. The CDR3 here is CASSPRLGGEDGYTF. CDR3 nucleotide sequence: TGTGCCAGCTCACCACGCTTAGGGGGCGAGGATGGCTACACCTTC.

This rearrangement joins TRBV7-9 to TRBJ2-7, with 9 bases aligning to TRBD1. The junction had 7 bases not matched to a gene; V was cut back by 5 bases and J by 2 bases. Per the germline V gene, CDR1 is SEHNR and CDR2 is FQNEAQ (reference sequence). The CDR3 sequence is 15 residues long. DNA for the CDR3: TGTGCCAGCAGCCCCGGGACAGGGCCCACCTACGAGCAGTACTTC. Translating it yields CASSPGTGPTYEQYF.

This CDR3 reads CASRDLATAAYGYTF. The CDR3 DNA follows: TGTGCCAGCAGAGACCTCGCGACAGCCGCCTATGGCTACACCTTC. The chain couples TRBV28 to TRBJ1-2, with a weak D call TRBD1 (5 bases). With 6 bases removed from V and 4 bases from J, the gap between germline ends came to 18 bases. The CDR3 sequence is 15 residues long. Germline V gives CDR1 MDHEN, CDR2 SYDVKM.

The V call is TRBV11-3, the J call TRBJ2-7; D call uncertain. CDR1 and CDR2 from the germline V gene are SGHNT and YENEEA. V was cut by 1 base and J by 9 bases, with 10 bases left in between. This CDR3 region has 12 residues. This CDR3 is CASSLGEVGQYF. The CDR3 nucleotides read TGTGCCAGCAGCTTAGGAGAGGTGGGGCAGTACTTC.

The chain combines TRBV4-1 with TRBJ2-7, with D tentatively TRBD1 (6 bases). The CDR3 spans 13 residues. Germline lookup yields CDR1 MGHRA and CDR2 YSYEKL. V shed 2 bases and J shed 3 bases, with 8 bases lying between them. DNA of the CDR3: TGCGCCAGCAGCCAACAAGGGGGCTACGAGCAGTACTTC. Translated: CASSQQGGYEQYF.

The chain has TRBV5-4 and TRBJ2-2; 8 bases are a match to TRBD1. The V and J ends lost 1 base and 5 bases, in that order; junction bases with no gene match: 10. CDR3 length equals 17 residues. Germline V gene sequence: CDR1 SGHNT, CDR2 YYREEE (reference sequence). CDR3 bases: TGTGCCAGCAGCTTGCCGCGGACAGGGTCGGTTACCGGGGAGCTGTTTTTT. Protein product: CASSLPRTGSVTGELFF.

The CDR3 loop is CASRQSGSIYNEQFF. CDR3 coding DNA: TGTGCCAGCAGGCAAAGCGGGAGTATCTACAATGAGCAGTTCTTC. The chain uses TRBV7-9 and TRBJ2-1; 8 positions agree with TRBD2. J lost 3 bases, V lost 6 bases, and 7 bases had no gene match. Germline loops: CDR1 SEHNR, CDR2 FQNEAQ (reference sequence). The CDR3 is 15 residues long.

This chain uses TRBV9 with TRBJ1-2, with D tentatively TRBD1 (5 bases). Germline loops: CDR1 SGDLS, CDR2 YYNGEE. The CDR3 extends over 12 amino acids. Trimming stripped 2 bases from V and 7 bases from J, with 9 bases between. DNA for the CDR3: TGTGCCAGCAGCGTCATGGGGGGTGGCTACACCTTC. The encoded protein is CASSVMGGGYTF.

This chain uses TRBV20-1 with TRBJ2-7; maybe TRBD2 (6 bases). The CDR3 is 11 residues long. The V end was cut by 6 bases, the J end by 3 bases, with 9 bases between. CDR1 and CDR2 (germline): DFQATT, SNEGSKA (reference sequence). CDR3 region: CSAAGSYEQYF. CDR3 nucleotides: TGCAGTGCAGCCGGGAGCTACGAGCAGTACTTC.

This sequence joins TRBV28 and TRBJ2-3; D gene uncertain. The V end was cut by 3 bases, the J end by 9 bases, with 10 bases between. The CDR3 is 12 residues long. Germline CDR1 reads MDHEN; CDR2 reads SYDVKM. Here the CDR3 reads CASSFGLWTQYF. Written as DNA, the CDR3 is TGTGCCAGCAGTTTCGGTCTTTGGACGCAGTATTTT.

The chain carries TRBV5-1 and TRBJ2-3; the D gene is possibly TRBD1 (7 bases). The CDR3 runs to 15 residues. Trimming cost V 5 bases and J 0 bases, with 13 bases left between them. The V gene's germline CDR1 is SGHRS and CDR2 YFSETQ. The DNA of the CDR3 is TGCGCCAGCAGGGCGGGACAGATCAGCACAGATACGCAGTATTTT. As protein: CASRAGQISTDTQYF.

The rearrangement joins TRBV5-4 to TRBJ1-1; 7 bases match TRBD1. CDR1 and CDR2 from the germline V gene are SGHNT and YYREEE (reference sequence). CDR3 length equals 16 residues. The ends lost 0 bases at V and 1 base at J; junction bases unmatched: 6. CDR3 loop: CASSLGMGQTNTEAFF. Written as DNA, the CDR3 is TGTGCCAGCAGCTTGGGGATGGGACAGACGAACACTGAAGCTTTCTTT.

The chain joins TRBV28 to TRBJ2-7, with D tentatively TRBD2 (5 bases). The germline gives CDR1 MDHEN, CDR2 SYDVKM. Trimming cost V 5 bases and J 2 bases, with 7 bases left between them. CDR3 length: 12 residues. The CDR3 protein is CASSRGTYEQYF. DNA for the CDR3: TGTGCCAGCAGTCGGGGTACCTACGAGCAGTACTTC.

This clone was recorded only once. This chain links TRBV7-2 with TRBJ1-2, with a tentative D call TRBD1 (6 bases). The germline V gene has CDR1 SGHTA and CDR2 FQGNSA. The CDR3 contains 14 residues. The V end was cut by 1 base, the J end by 3 bases, with 9 bases between. The CDR3 loop is CASSLVGGDYGYTF. The CDR3 DNA follows: TGTGCCAGCAGCTTAGTAGGGGGGGACTATGGCTACACCTTC.

V and J are TRBV7-9 and TRBJ2-3, with TRBD2 matching 10 bases. Germline values: CDR1 SEHNR, CDR2 FQNEAQ (reference sequence). The CDR3 has 16 residues. With V trimmed by 4 bases and J by 2 bases, 6 bases remained unmatched. CDR3 region: CASSYRTSGVTDTQYF. The CDR3 bases are TGTGCCAGCAGCTACCGGACTAGCGGAGTCACAGATACGCAGTATTTT.